This TCR beta chain was profiled in a study of breast tumors, draining lymph nodes, adjacent tissues. This clonotype showed up many times. What it recognizes is unknown. Using its own MiXCR run on the multiplex PCR reads, TCRdb lists one record per CDR3 protein. Among about 100,000 distinct CDR3 sequences, approximately 21% were seen once, and the ten largest hold roughly 1.3%. Study-wide results and caveats: The lymph node origin of tumor T cells was framed as consistent with a hypothesis, not demonstrated. Luminal-like breast cancer showed significantly greater tumor-nontumor repertoire similarity than basal-like breast cancer did. Tumor TCR diversity was below lymph nodes but above nontumor tissue.

Axillary draining lymph nodes of breast cancer patients supplied the node samples. Source material: axillary lymph node tissue. The sequence came from a female donor with breast cancer. Some clones in this sample may be carry-over from other donors' samples.

The CDR3: CASSLGLGRGEQYF. The CDR3 DNA follows: TGTGCCAGCAGCTTAGGACTAGGGCGAGGCGAGCAGTACTTC. The chain is built from TRBV7-7 and TRBJ2-7; tentatively, D is TRBD2 (6 bases). V gave up 1 base and J gave up 6 bases, with 13 bases separating them. CDR3 length: 14 amino acids. CDR1 is SSHAT and CDR2 is FNYEAQ in the germline V gene (reference sequence).